One and the same sample provided the 6 T cell receptor beta chains below, sequenced in a study of CD4 T cells in relation to SARS-CoV-2 and coronaviruses. Unexposed donor CD4+ T cells date from about 2011-2018, before the COVID-19 pandemic. After ten to eleven days of culture, CD4+ T cells were isolated. Their antigens are not known. Data came from immunoSEQ multiplex PCR; TCRdb stores just in-frame clones and leaves some out. The profile shows about 12,000 clones, 69% of them singletons. Sequenced material: CD4+ T cells from PBMCs, cultured in vitro. The receptor source for this set is a human donor in good health.

There are a few counts of this clone. This rearrangement joins TRBV30 to TRBJ1-5; 9 bases align to TRBD1. The CDR3 runs to 13 residues. The germline V gene has CDR1 GTSNPN and CDR2 SVGIG (reference sequence). Trimming took 2 bases from V and 6 from J; bases not matched to a gene: 2. CDR3 sequence: CAWSTGGAQPQHF. The CDR3 bases are TGTGCCTGGAGTACAGGGGGCGCTCAGCCCCAGCATTTT.

CDR3 sequence reads: CAWSLDREKLFF. In nucleotides, the CDR3 is TGTGCCTGGAGCCTGGATAGGGAAAAACTGTTTTTT. V is TRBV30 and J is TRBJ1-4; D is uncertain. Looked up from germline, CDR1 is GTSNPN and CDR2 is SVGIG (reference sequence). Trimming took off 3 bases at V and 8 bases at J, with 10 bases between the two ends. The CDR3 is made up of 12 amino acids.

The V and J genes are TRBV14 and TRBJ1-4, with D possibly TRBD1 on 5 matching bases. Germline V CDR1 and CDR2: SGHDN, FVKESK. The CDR3 is 19 residues long. V dropped 1 base and J dropped 1 base, with 19 bases sitting between them. CDR3 sequence (DNA): TGTGCCAGCAGCCAAGGATACAAGGGGAGGATTGGAACTAATGAAAAACTGTTTTTT. Amino acids: CASSQGYKGRIGTNEKLFF.

V and J are TRBV5-6 and TRBJ1-1; tentative D call: TRBD1 (6 bases). Trimming shortened V by 0 bases and J by 0 bases, and 9 bases separated the two germline ends. The CDR3 contains 15 residues. Germline V lookup: CDR1 SGHDT, CDR2 YYEEEE. As DNA, the CDR3 is TGTGCCAGCAGCTTGGTGGACAGACTGAACACTGAAGCTTTCTTT. This gives the protein CASSLVDRLNTEAFF.

J is TRBJ2-5 and V is TRBV2; 10 positions match TRBD2. The CDR3 covers 19 residues. CDR1 is SNHLY, CDR2 FYNNEI, per germline. The V and J ends lost 6 bases and 0 bases, in that order; junction bases with no gene match: 16. In DNA, the CDR3 is TGTGCCAGCAGCCCCGCCATTTTCTCTAGCGGGAGTAACCAAGAGACCCAGTACTTC. The encoded protein is CASSPAIFSSGSNQETQYF.

V usage is TRBV19 and J usage is TRBJ1-1; possible D gene TRBD1, 6 bases. CDR1 LNHDA and CDR2 SQIVND come from the germline V gene (reference sequence). CDR3 length: 15 amino acids. Trimming removed 7 bases at V and 2 bases at J, with 17 bases between. The CDR3 region has the DNA TGTGCCAGTACCGCGGCCCGGGGGCGAAACACTGAAGCTTTCTTT. The encoded protein is CASTAARGRNTEAFF.